Each of the 25 T cell receptor beta chains below was sequenced from the same sample in a study of tumor-infiltrating lymphocytes in primary liver carcinoma. With 400 to 550 ng total RNA as template and a constant-region primer, TCR beta cDNA was made. Amplification in three nested multiplex PCR rounds with slightly modified ARM-PCR gave rise to TCR beta libraries. A C-beta reverse primer was combined with TRBV1-TRBV30 forward primers in the first two PCR rounds, and each round had about 10 cycles. TCRdb reanalysed the multiplex PCR reads using MiXCR and keeps one entry per CDR3 protein. In the table there are 300,000 to 350,000 distinct CDR3 sequences, about two thirds of which are singletons. Unsorted whole blood yielded the blood RNA, and germline DNA was also extracted. Sequenced input: peripheral blood. The receptors were gathered from a middle-aged man with primary liver carcinoma and hepatitis B virus infection.

The chain couples TRBV12-3 or TRBV12-4 to TRBJ1-2; D is uncertain. The CDR3 covers 14 residues. V lost 9 bases and J 7 bases, leaving 21 bases between the germline ends. In DNA, the CDR3 is TGTGCCAGATCCACCGGCGTTTTAGAACGTGGCTACACCTTC. Protein: CARSTGVLERGYTF.

This clonotype has ten or more counts. The rearrangement links TRBV4-3 to TRBJ2-7; TRBD1 aligns across 9 bases. With 0 bases clipped from V and 4 bases from J, the junction kept 10 bases outside the gene matches. The CDR3 is 17 amino acids. Germline CDR1 is LGHNA and CDR2 is YSLEER. CDR3: CASSQDSPTGGWYEQYF. As DNA, the CDR3 is TGCGCCAGCAGCCAAGATTCCCCGACAGGGGGATGGTACGAGCAGTACTTC.

This clonotype was found many times. The chain combines TRBV4-3 with TRBJ2-7; the D is unclear. With 0 bases removed from V and 1 base from J, the gap between germline ends came to 7 bases. CDR3 size: 14 residues. Germline lookup yields CDR1 LGHNA and CDR2 YSLEER. CDR3 bases: TGCGCCAGCAGCCAAGACCCCAGATCCTACGAGCAGTACTTC. Translation: CASSQDPRSYEQYF.

This clonotype was detected once. This chain uses TRBV25-1 with TRBJ2-1; 9 nucleotides match TRBD2. The germline V gene has CDR1 MGHDK and CDR2 SYGVNS. CDR3 length equals 16 residues. J was trimmed by 7 bases and V by 4 bases; bases with no gene match: 11. As DNA, the CDR3 is TGTGCCAGCAGTGGTTTAAGGCGGGAGGGTAGTAATGAGCAGTTCTTC. It codes for CASSGLRREGSNEQFF. Together with reference TRBV25-1 and TRBJ2-1, the CDR3 gives the full variable domain: EADIYQTPRYLVIGTGKKITLECSQTMGHDKMYWYQQDPGMELHLIHYSYGVNSTEKGDLSSESTVSRIRTEHFPLTLESARPSHTSQYLCASSGLRREGSNEQFFGPGTRLTVL.

Regarding this clonotype: The germline gene is not matched at one end of the junction; a read error may be the cause. The chain couples TRBV7-9 to TRBJ2-2, with a possible D match to TRBD2 (5 bases). The germline V gene has CDR1 SEHNR and CDR2 FQNEAQ (reference sequence). The CDR3 has 14 residues. This chain's CDR3 is CASSLAAGTGKLFF. CDR3 sequence (DNA): TGTGCCAGCAGCTTAGCCGCGGGCACCGGGAAGCTGTTTTTT.

Worth noting for this clonotype: This may come from a read error, since a much larger clone is one base off. This chain uses TRBV13 with TRBJ2-7; D call uncertain. There are 15 residues in the CDR3. V was pared by 5 bases and J by 2 bases, with 16 bases between. Germline lookup yields CDR1 PRHDT and CDR2 FYEKMQ (reference sequence). The CDR3 region has the DNA TGTGCCAGCAGCGCCTCCCGTCATGGCACCTACGAGCAGTACTTC. It yields the protein CASSASRHGTYEQYF.

In its sample, this clonotype was seen once. A much bigger clone sits one base away, suggesting this may be a read error. Given the absence of the conserved phenylalanine or tryptophan at the CDR3 end, a read error is likely. V usage is TRBV6-6 and J usage is TRBJ1-5; no clear D gene. The CDR3 length is 15 residues. Per germline, CDR1 MNHNY and CDR2 SVGAGI (reference sequence). V was trimmed by 5 bases and J by 0 bases, leaving 11 bases between them. The CDR3 DNA reads TGTGCCAGCAGTGAAGTCTCAAATAGCAATCAGCCCCAGCATTTA. It encodes CASSEVSNSNQPQHL.

Comments on this clonotype: A much bigger clone sits one base away, suggesting this may be a read error. V and J are TRBV6-6 and TRBJ2-7; maybe TRBD1 (6 bases). This CDR3 is 14 amino acids long. CDR1 and CDR2 (germline): MNHNY, SVGAGI (reference sequence). The CDR3 loop reads CTSSYARGSYEQYF. The CDR3 DNA is TGTACCAGCAGTTACGCCAGGGGATCCTACGAGCAGTACTTC.

A word on this clonotype: Just one base apart from a much larger clone, this may be a read error. The rearrangement links TRBV6-5 to TRBJ2-2; D is unclear. The CDR3 consists of 14 residues. Germline CDR1 reads MNHEY; CDR2 reads SVGAGI. CDR3 in amino acids: CVSSYEPALRELFF. CDR3 DNA: TGTGTCAGCAGTTACGAGCCGGCTCTAAGGGAGCTGTTTTTT.

Of note for this clonotype: The junction departs from the called germline gene at one end, perhaps through a read error. The V and J genes are TRBV7-9 and TRBJ2-3, with 10 bases identical to TRBD2. Looked up from germline, CDR1 is SEHNR and CDR2 is FQNEAQ (reference sequence). The CDR3 is made up of 15 amino acids. The CDR3 sequence: CVSRDGLAATDTQYF. The CDR3 coding sequence is TGTGTCAGCAGGGATGGACTAGCGGCCACAGATACGCAGTATTTT.

This clonotype was detected ten times or more. This chain uses TRBV11-1 with TRBJ2-5, with 7 bases fitting TRBD2. V lost 3 bases to trimming and J lost 7 bases; unmatched junction nucleotides: 8. CDR3 length equals 14 residues. From germline, CDR1 is SGHAT and CDR2 FQDESV (reference sequence). CDR3 loop: CASSFFGGRGTQYF. CDR3 DNA sequence: TGTGCCAGCAGCTTTTTCGGCGGGAGAGGGACCCAGTACTTC.

This clonotype occurred many times. The DNA for the CDR3 is TGTGCCAGCGGAGACGGGTCCTACGAGCAGTACTTC. Residues: CASGDGSYEQYF. The chain employs TRBV7-9 and TRBJ2-7, with unresolved D. Between the trimmed V and J ends, which lost 8 bases and 1 base, there was a span of 9 bases. Germline V CDR1 and CDR2: SEHNR, FQNEAQ (reference sequence). The CDR3 sequence is 12 residues long.

As to this clonotype: Germline and junction disagree at one end, which may indicate a read error. This sequence joins TRBV4-3 and TRBJ2-1; tentative D call: TRBD2 (7 bases). The CDR3 has 15 amino acids. Germline CDR1 LGHNA, CDR2 YSLEER. The chain's CDR3 is CTSSPRGAFYNEQFF. The CDR3 DNA reads as TGCACCAGCAGCCCTCGGGGGGCTTTCTACAATGAGCAGTTCTTC.

Note on this clonotype: Lacking the conserved final phenylalanine or tryptophan, this CDR3 likely reflects a read error. This sequence joins TRBV29-1 and TRBJ1-1; a possible D gene is TRBD1 (5 bases). Trimming stripped 7 bases from V and 2 bases from J, with 14 bases between. The CDR3 loop spans 13 amino acids. CDR1 is SQVTM and CDR2 is ANQGSEA in the germline V gene. CDR3 sequence: CSARRGINTEAFL. The CDR3 nucleotides are TGCAGCGCACGCCGGGGCATTAACACTGAAGCTTTCTTG.

A remark on this clonotype: At one boundary the junction diverges from the germline segment, which might be a read error. This chain joins TRBV6-5 and TRBJ2-7; TRBD2 matches at 8 bases. CDR3 size: 12 residues. Germline V gives CDR1 MNHEY, CDR2 SVGAGI. The CDR3 loop reads CASMAGGYELYF. The DNA of the CDR3 is TGCGCCAGCATGGCGGGAGGCTACGAGCTGTACTTC.

This chain joins TRBV4-2 and TRBJ1-4; D is possibly TRBD1 (5 bases). CDR1 LGHNA and CDR2 YNFKEQ come from the germline V gene. V was cut by 4 bases and J by 3 bases, with 18 bases left in between. This CDR3 spans 17 amino acids. CDR3 bases: TGTGCCAGCAGCCTGCTCGCGATGGGGGTTGCTAATGAAAAACTGTTTTTT. Translating it yields CASSLLAMGVANEKLFF.

Worth noting for this clonotype: Possible read error: a much larger clone is one base away. This sequence joins TRBV6-6 and TRBJ2-2; 8 positions match TRBD1. This CDR3 region has 14 residues. CDR1 is MNHNY and CDR2 is SVGAGI in the germline V gene (reference sequence). The DNA for the CDR3 is TGTGCGACAGCCAGGGGGCTATCGGGCGGGGAGCTGTTTTTT. Translation gives CATARGLSGGELFF.

The genes are TRBV19 and TRBJ2-6; 8 nucleotides match TRBD1. There are 15 residues in the CDR3. With V trimmed by 10 bases and J by 2 bases, 7 bases remained unmatched. Looked up from germline, CDR1 is LNHDA and CDR2 is SQIVND (reference sequence). The DNA for the CDR3 is TGTGCCACCCAGGGGGCGCAGGCTGGGGCCAACGTCCTGACTTTC. The encoded protein is CATQGAQAGANVLTF.

The rearrangement joins TRBV20-1 to TRBJ1-6, with a weak D call TRBD1 (5 bases). Germline assignment: CDR1 DFQATT and CDR2 SNEGSKA (reference sequence). V gave up 5 bases and J gave up 0 bases, with 11 bases separating them. The CDR3 is made up of 15 amino acids. For the CDR3, the DNA is TGCAGTGCTTACGACAGCAGCTCCTATAATTCACCCCTCCACTTT. Protein product: CSAYDSSSYNSPLHF.

In this sample, this clonotype turned up many times. This chain joins TRBV28 and TRBJ2-1; 13 bases agree with TRBD2. Trimming took 3 bases from V and 5 from J; bases not matched to a gene: 1. This CDR3 contains 15 residues. The germline V gene encodes CDR1 MDHEN and CDR2 SYDVKM. The CDR3 nucleotides read TGTGCCAGCAGTTTGGGACTAGCGGGAAACAATGAGCAGTTCTTC. Amino acid sequence: CASSLGLAGNNEQFF.

The chain carries TRBV11-2 and TRBJ2-7; D possibly corresponds to TRBD2 (6 bases). In germline, CDR1 is SGHAT, CDR2 FQNNGV. This CDR3 region has 15 residues. Trimming stripped 6 bases from V and 7 bases from J, with 22 bases between. The CDR3, as DNA: TGTGCCAGCAGGCGACCGGGATCAGCGGGCCTTGAGCAGTACTTC. It encodes CASRRPGSAGLEQYF.

Remarks on this clonotype: The final CDR3 position lacks the conserved phenylalanine or tryptophan, pointing to a likely read error. The gene calls are TRBV6-5 and TRBJ2-7; 7 positions agree with TRBD2. CDR3 size: 15 residues. The germline V gene has CDR1 MNHEY and CDR2 SVGAGI. CDR3 amino acids: CTSSPAPGGHYEQYL. The CDR3 region has the DNA TGTACCAGCAGCCCCGCGCCGGGAGGCCACTACGAGCAGTACCTC.

This clonotype came up a few times. The chain joins TRBV4-2 to TRBJ2-1, with D unresolved. The V end lost 1 base, the J end lost 5 bases, and 9 bases lay between the germline ends. Germline CDR1 and CDR2: LGHNA and YNFKEQ. The CDR3 is 14 residues long. CDR3 loop: CASSQGLVNNEQFF. Written as DNA, the CDR3 is TGTGCCAGCAGCCAAGGACTCGTGAACAATGAGCAGTTCTTC.

A remark on this clonotype: A much larger clone lies a single base off, so this may be a read error. The chain recombines TRBV6-2 or TRBV6-3 with TRBJ1-1; D is ambiguous. Germline assignment: CDR1 MNHEY and CDR2 SVGEGT. V dropped 10 bases and J dropped 4 bases, with 16 bases sitting between them. The CDR3 is 13 amino acids. The chain's CDR3 is CAIAERSGTEAFF. The CDR3 region has the DNA TGTGCCATCGCAGAAAGATCAGGCACTGAAGCTTTCTTT.

This clonotype appeared once. The chain carries TRBV11-3 and TRBJ2-3; 9 nucleotides align to TRBD1. J was trimmed by 1 base and V by 11 bases; bases with no gene match: 13. The CDR3 runs to 16 residues. Per the germline V gene, CDR1 is SGHNT and CDR2 is YENEEA. The CDR3 nucleotides read TGTGCCGGCGGCCCCGGGACAGGGAGCCGCACAGATACGCAGTATTTT. It codes for CAGGPGTGSRTDTQYF.